The sequence of this T cell receptor (beta chain) was determined in a study of CD8 T cells in Susac syndrome. RNA totalling 0.5 to 1 ug underwent reverse transcription with random hexamers. TCRdb re-called the immunoSEQ multiplex PCR reads through MiXCR, storing one row per CDR3 protein. Of hundreds of thousands of distinct CDR3 sequences listed, around 85% are singletons. Negative isolation was used for CD8+ and CD4+ T cells, and FACS enrichment was applied to TEMRA cells. The length of the CDR3 is 14 residues. Germline-derived CDR1 and CDR2 are MGHRA and YSYEKL. The V gene end was trimmed by 0 bases and the J gene end by 12 bases; junction bases not matched to a gene: 8.

V is TRBV4-1 and J is TRBJ1-5; 7 bases are shared with TRBD1. Sequenced: CD8+ T cells from PBMCs. The source of this sequence is a human donor with multiple sclerosis. CDR3 DNA: TGCGCCAGCAGCCAAGACTATAATCAGGGGGTCCAGCATTTT. Residues: CASSQDYNQGVQHF.